The entry below describes one TCR beta chain. What it recognizes is unknown. The data originate from a study of T cell responses to AZD1222 COVID-19 vaccine. Generated by immunoSEQ multiplex PCR, the TCRdb table keeps only in-frame clones and is missing some. This sample has over 150,000 clones; more than 75% occur once, and the top ten carry around 18%. Trimming left V 3 bases short and J 1 base short, with 13 bases between. The CDR3 spans 16 residues. CDR1 is MNHEY and CDR2 is SVGAGI in the germline V gene. Study observations and caveats: Vaccine-associated CD4 TCRs ranged over spike, dominating at 160-218 and 743-854.

The sample was peripheral blood, taken on day 0 of AZD1222 vaccination. The chain joins TRBV6-5 to TRBJ2-1; no firm D call. The sequence was collected from an adult in good health. CDR3 residues: CASSYRRVRSYNEQFF. CDR3 in DNA: TGTGCCAGCAGTTATAGGAGAGTCCGTTCCTACAATGAGCAGTTCTTC.